This T cell receptor (beta chain) was captured by sequencing in a study of T cell responses to AZD1222 COVID-19 vaccine. The CDR3 is 13 amino acids. The V and J ends lost 1 base and 2 bases respectively, with 6 bases between them. Germline lookup yields CDR1 LGHDT and CDR2 YNNKEL (reference sequence). TCRdb's table, derived via immunoSEQ multiplex PCR, lists solely in-frame clones and lacks some. This table has around 100,000 clones, 88% appearing once. This sequence originates from an adult in good health. The rearrangement links TRBV3-1 (or the pseudogene TRBV3-2) to TRBJ2-7, with no clear D. This sample comprised peripheral blood, obtained on day 0 of AZD1222 vaccination. The CDR3 sequence: CASSQGSPYEQYF. As DNA, the CDR3 is TGTGCCAGCAGCCAAGGCTCCCCCTACGAGCAGTACTTC.